These 23 T cell receptor beta chains share one sample of origin, sequenced in a study of T-cell memory formation after mild COVID-19. TCRdb analysed the 5' RACE reads with MiXCR anew, one entry per CDR3 protein. The table shows about 620,000 distinct CDR3 sequences, with roughly 18% occurring only once. Sequences were obtained from PBMCs or a T cell subset sorted from them (not recorded which). The receptors come from an adult woman who had mild COVID-19 (a few samples of this study predate the infection). Cell type and time point are not known.

This clonotype was recorded a few times. V usage is TRBV6-6 and J usage is TRBJ1-2, with D possibly TRBD1 on 6 matching bases. The CDR3 contains 12 residues. Trimming removed 6 bases from V and 6 bases from J, with 11 bases in between. CDR1 and CDR2 from the germline V gene are MNHNY and SVGAGI (reference sequence). CDR3: CASSLQGDGYTF. DNA for the CDR3: TGTGCCAGCAGCCTACAGGGTGATGGCTACACCTTC.

This clonotype was detected a few times. V and J are TRBV12-3 or TRBV12-4 and TRBJ2-2, with 7 bases fitting TRBD2. The CDR3 has 13 residues. The V and J ends lost 10 bases and 2 bases, in that order; junction bases with no gene match: 4. In DNA form, the CDR3 reads TGTGCCACGGGGGGAACCAACACCGGGGAGCTGTTTTTT. The encoded protein is CATGGTNTGELFF.

This clonotype was seen a few times. The rearrangement uses TRBV12-3 or TRBV12-4 and TRBJ2-2; maybe TRBD1 (5 bases). The V and J ends lost 7 bases and 9 bases respectively, with 15 bases between them. The CDR3 contains 13 residues. The CDR3 DNA reads as TGTGCCAGCACCCGGTTGACAGCCCGGGAGCTGTTTTTT. This gives the protein CASTRLTARELFF.

This clonotype was recorded at least ten times. The chain combines TRBV12-3 or TRBV12-4 with TRBJ2-5; 10 bases are shared with TRBD2. Trimming took 5 bases from V and 8 from J; bases not matched to a gene: 14. The CDR3 contains 16 residues. The chain's CDR3 is CASSTRPSAGGITQYF. CDR3 coding DNA: TGTGCCAGCAGTACCCGCCCTTCAGCGGGGGGGATTACCCAGTACTTC.

This clonotype was observed a few times. The chain employs TRBV21-1 and TRBJ2-2; the tabulated D call, TRBD2, remains unverified against the DNA. TRBV21-1 is a pseudogene. The CDR3 sequence is 16 residues long. The CDR3 region is CASSKRTSGGSGELFF. DNA of the CDR3: TGTGCCAGCAGCAAAAGGACTAGCGGGGGAAGCGGGGAGCTGTTTTTT.

The rearrangement uses TRBV12-3 or TRBV12-4 and TRBJ2-7; D is uncertain. The germline V and J ends were trimmed by 8 bases and 6 bases, with 14 bases remaining between them. The CDR3 has 12 residues. The chain's CDR3 is CASGRKTSEQYF. In DNA, the CDR3 is TGTGCCAGCGGCCGTAAGACGAGCGAGCAGTACTTC.

The chain joins TRBV29-1 to TRBJ1-1, with a possible D match to TRBD1 (6 bases). The CDR3 has 13 residues. V was trimmed by 4 bases and J by 3 bases, leaving 12 bases between them. Per germline, CDR1 SQVTM and CDR2 ANQGSEA. The CDR3 coding sequence is TGCAGCGTTGGAAGGGGGGACCACACTGAAGCTTTCTTT. It codes for CSVGRGDHTEAFF.

This clonotype turned up a few times. The chain uses TRBV4-1 and TRBJ2-7; no clear D. The CDR3 loop spans 14 amino acids. Germline CDR1 is MGHRA and CDR2 is YSYEKL. Trimming removed 3 bases from V and 0 bases from J, with 9 bases in between. CDR3 residues: CASSHPMRSYEQYF. The CDR3, as DNA: TGCGCCAGCAGCCACCCGATGCGCTCCTACGAGCAGTACTTC.

The chain recombines TRBV6-5 with TRBJ1-5, with TRBD1 identical over 7 bases. The CDR3 is made up of 17 amino acids. Trimming removed 4 bases from V and 10 bases from J; junction bases left unmatched: 19. Germline CDR1 MNHEY, CDR2 SVGAGI. CDR3 amino acids: CASSFAPPGQAFHPQHF. The CDR3 bases are TGTGCCAGCAGTTTCGCCCCCCCAGGACAGGCTTTCCACCCCCAGCATTTT.

This clonotype has more than one count but fewer than ten. This chain joins TRBV20-1 and TRBJ1-2; 8 nucleotides agree with TRBD1. The CDR3 spans 17 residues. With 5 bases clipped from V and 7 bases from J, the junction kept 21 bases outside the gene matches. Per germline, CDR1 DFQATT and CDR2 SNEGSKA (reference sequence). Here the CDR3 DNA reads TGCAGTGCTTCTACCCGGGACAGGATATCCCTATCTTCTGGCTACACCTTC. It specifies CSASTRDRISLSSGYTF.

The chain employs TRBV3-1 and TRBJ2-2, with TRBD1 matching over 7 bases. Germline V CDR1 and CDR2: LGHDT, YNNKEL (reference sequence). The CDR3 has 17 residues. Unmatched junction bases numbered 12, after V lost 4 bases and J lost 4 bases. This CDR3 is CASSPDKGAVGTGELFF. DNA for the CDR3: TGTGCCAGCAGCCCGGATAAGGGGGCAGTTGGCACCGGGGAGCTGTTTTTT.

This clonotype was seen ten or more times. The chain recombines TRBV5-5 with TRBJ2-2; D gene ambiguous. The CDR3 is made up of 15 amino acids. Germline CDR1 and CDR2: SGHKS and YYEKEE (reference sequence). V was shortened by 2 bases and J by 5 bases, with 13 bases between the two germline ends. The CDR3: CASSFLIGRTGELFF. In DNA, the CDR3 is TGTGCCAGCAGCTTTTTGATTGGACGAACCGGGGAGCTGTTTTTT.

This clonotype occurred a few times. This chain connects TRBV12-3 or TRBV12-4 to TRBJ1-6, with 8 nucleotides matching TRBD1. V trimming: 6 bases; J trimming: 5 bases; junction bases outside the gene matches: 6. The CDR3 extends over 15 amino acids. The DNA of the CDR3 is TGTGCCAGCAGGTTCCTGACAGGGGATAATTCACCCCTCCACTTT. Protein product: CASRFLTGDNSPLHF.

This clonotype has a count of ten or more. The chain uses TRBV5-1 and TRBJ2-3; D is undetermined. V was cut by 5 bases and J by 3 bases, with 7 bases left in between. Germline loops: CDR1 SGHRS, CDR2 YFSETQ. The CDR3 loop spans 12 amino acids. CDR3 loop: CASSFDTDTQYF. The CDR3 DNA reads as TGCGCCAGCAGTTTTGATACAGATACGCAGTATTTT.

The V and J genes are TRBV4-1 and TRBJ1-6; D perhaps matches TRBD1 (6 bases). In germline, CDR1 is MGHRA, CDR2 YSYEKL. The CDR3 is 19 residues long. The V gene lost 0 bases and the J gene lost 6 bases, with 21 bases spanning the gap. CDR3 amino acids: CASSQDQLTGLILNSPLHF. The DNA of the CDR3 is TGCGCCAGCAGCCAAGACCAATTGACAGGCCTCATCCTTAATTCACCCCTCCACTTT.

The chain couples TRBV6-5 to TRBJ1-1, with D unclear. V was shortened by 0 bases and J by 0 bases, with 8 bases between the two germline ends. CDR1 and CDR2 (germline): MNHEY, SVGAGI. The CDR3 sequence is 15 residues long. The CDR3, as DNA: TGTGCCAGCAGTTACTCGAGAAAAGTGAACACTGAAGCTTTCTTT. Translating gives CASSYSRKVNTEAFF.

V and J are TRBV20-1 and TRBJ2-1; 9 bases are a match to TRBD1. Germline CDR1 is DFQATT and CDR2 is SNEGSKA (reference sequence). The CDR3 sequence is 14 residues long. Trimming removed 0 bases from V and 8 bases from J; junction bases left unmatched: 5. The CDR3: CSARDPGQGYEQFF. In DNA form, the CDR3 reads TGCAGTGCTAGAGATCCGGGACAGGGTTATGAGCAGTTCTTC.

The J gene is TRBJ2-7, the V gene TRBV28; 8 nucleotides match TRBD1. Germline V gives CDR1 MDHEN, CDR2 SYDVKM. The CDR3 spans 15 residues. Trimming cost V 5 bases and J 2 bases; bases outside gene matches: 8. The DNA of the CDR3 is TGTGCCAGCAGTCCCATACAACAGGGGGCCTACGAGCAGTACTTC. This encodes CASSPIQQGAYEQYF.

The V gene is TRBV6-5, the J gene TRBJ2-1, with a weak D call TRBD1 (5 bases). The germline gives CDR1 MNHEY, CDR2 SVGAGI. V lost 7 bases to trimming and J lost 2 bases, with 9 bases between them. The CDR3 contains 13 residues. The CDR3 sequence is CASTQGPYNEQFF. For the CDR3, the DNA is TGTGCCAGCACCCAGGGTCCCTACAATGAGCAGTTCTTC.

This clonotype was counted a few times. This chain joins TRBV27 and TRBJ1-5; the D gene is possibly TRBD1 (5 bases). Germline assignment: CDR1 MNHEY and CDR2 SMNVEV (reference sequence). Trimming took 4 bases from V and 6 from J, leaving 10 bases between them. CDR3 length: 13 residues. Here the CDR3 reads CASSWDGTQPQHF. The CDR3, as DNA: TGTGCCAGCAGTTGGGATGGGACTCAGCCCCAGCATTTT.

A few counts support this clonotype. The chain joins TRBV7-2 to TRBJ2-1, with D perhaps matching TRBD1 or TRBD2 (6 bases each). The germline V and J ends were trimmed by 7 bases and 0 bases, with 19 bases remaining between them. This CDR3 region has 17 residues. CDR1 and CDR2 from the germline V gene are SGHTA and FQGNSA. The CDR3 nucleotides read TGTGCCAGCACCCTCGGGGGCGGGTTGAGCTCCTACAATGAGCAGTTCTTC. Protein: CASTLGGGLSSYNEQFF.

This clonotype appeared a single time. This chain joins TRBV5-1 and TRBJ1-2; no definite D call. V was trimmed by 0 bases and J by 2 bases, leaving 8 bases between them. The CDR3 sequence is 14 residues long. In germline, CDR1 is SGHRS, CDR2 YFSETQ. CDR3 DNA: TGCGCCAGCAGCTTGGAGGACCCCAACTATGGCTACACCTTC. Protein: CASSLEDPNYGYTF. Together with reference TRBV5-1 and TRBJ1-2, the CDR3 gives the full variable domain: KAGVTQTPRYLIKTRGQQVTLSCSPISGHRSVSWYQQTPGQGLQFLFEYFSETQRNKGNFPGRFSGRQFSNSRSEMNVSTLELGDSALYLCASSLEDPNYGYTFGSGTRLTVV.

This clonotype was counted between two and nine times. The CDR3 loop is CASGGWDGEDTQYF. The DNA of the CDR3 is TGTGCCAGCGGGGGATGGGATGGCGAAGATACGCAGTATTTT. The V call is TRBV9, the J call TRBJ2-3; D is perhaps TRBD1 or TRBD2 (5 bases each). V gave up 7 bases and J gave up 5 bases, with 17 bases separating them. Per germline, CDR1 SGDLS and CDR2 YYNGEE. This CDR3 contains 14 residues.